This T cell receptor (beta chain) was captured in a study of blood T cell repertoires in COVID-19. The germline V and J ends were trimmed by 0 bases and 6 bases, with 12 bases remaining between them. The CDR3 has 14 residues. Germline V gives CDR1 SNHLY, CDR2 FYNNEI. Data came from immunoSEQ multiplex PCR; TCRdb stores just in-frame clones and leaves some out. The sample includes 110,000 or so clones, over 65% seen only once; the top ten take 1.5% to 2%. This clone turned up a few times. The rearrangement joins TRBV2 to TRBJ2-7; the D gene is possibly TRBD1 (5 bases). The sequenced sample consisted of peripheral blood. This TCR derives from a woman in her thirties or forties with acute or convalescent COVID-19. Here the CDR3 reads CASSEAGDRGEQYF. The CDR3, as DNA: TGTGCCAGCAGTGAAGCAGGGGATAGGGGCGAGCAGTACTTC. Combining the CDR3 with reference TRBV2 and TRBJ2-7 gives the whole variable domain EPEVTQTPSHQVTQMGQEVILRCVPISNHLYFYWYRQILGQKVEFLVSFYNNEISEKSEIFDDQFSVERPDGSNFTLKIRSTKLEDSAMYFCASSEAGDRGEQYFGPGTRLTVT.